This record covers a single T cell receptor beta chain. The antigen this receptor binds is unknown. No per-base quality is available; no much larger clone lies one base away. Trimming takes 5 bases off V and 4 bases off J; junction bases not matched to a gene: 13. In the germline V gene (reference sequence), CDR1 corresponds to SEHNR and CDR2 to FQNEAQ. The CDR3, cysteine through phenylalanine, is 16 amino acids long. The read is trimmed to its CDR3 DNA, 48 bases read in frame from base 1. The sample is drawn from a study of PD-L1 blockade in urothelial cancer (dated by TCRdb to 2016 to 2017). Some background on the complete study: All patients started therapy in the mid-2010s and received atezolizumab 1,200 mg intravenously every 3 weeks. About 90% of the 29 patients were identified as males with urothelial cancer of bladder origin, and a prior smoking history was reported by 18 of 29 patients. An ECOG performance status of 0 or 1 was recorded for the patients, and 0 to 3 prior chemotherapy regimens had been received by the patients. Blood samples were analyzed 3 weeks after the start of treatment (second dose) and 6 weeks after the start of treatment. Blood samples gave a median of approximately 150,000 T cells and approximately 80,000 unique TCRs, with a median clonality of approximately 0.078. The study, an exploratory multi-omic analysis, examined somatic, immune and clinical correlates of response to PD-L1 blockade with atezolizumab in urothelial cancer. Pretreatment tumor samples, along with matched peripheral blood serially collected before and after atezolizumab treatment, were subjected to TCR sequencing. Durable clinical benefit meant progression-free survival longer than 6 months, and TCR features were also tested against progression-free and overall survival. In the same patients who had TCR sequencing, pretreatment tumors also underwent whole exome sequencing and RNA sequencing. Durable clinical benefit was achieved by nine patients and was not achieved by 20 patients. Over 28 patients had pretreatment blood TCR-seq, around 25 had at least one posttreatment blood collection, and around 25 had tumor TCR-seq.

Study-wide conclusions, independent of this receptor: A pretreatment peripheral blood TCR clonality below the median was linked to improved progression-free and overall survival. Patients with durable benefit showed greater expansion of tumor-associated TCR clones in peripheral blood 3 weeks after starting treatment (n of about 20, p = 0.022). Because the sample size was small (n of about 30) and many exploratory analyses were performed, the results are intended to be hypothesis-generating.

The sample's time point, from its label and the paper: peripheral blood 6 weeks after treatment start. The cohort included about 27 patients with locally advanced or metastatic urothelial carcinoma who were treated at Memorial Sloan Kettering on a trial protocol. Peripheral blood mononuclear cells were collected from each patient pretreatment and during treatment, giving between 1 and 8 total time points per patient. The Qiagen DNeasy Blood extraction kit was used to purify genomic DNA from total PBMCs and tumor samples. PBMCs were collected pretreatment and during treatment, and were isolated and stored as previously described. To estimate absolute template abundance from read counts, synthetic TCR analog templates were spiked into each PCR. TCRbeta CDR3 regions were amplified from genomic DNA with bias-controlled V and J gene primers using the immunoSEQ assay. Rearranged TCRbeta segments were sequenced at approximately 20X coverage. The published analysis was carried out like this. Clustering was used to correct sequencing errors, and CDR3s were annotated against IMGT to assign V, D and J genes. Only productive TCRbeta rearrangements were used in downstream analyses, excluding out-of-frame or stop-codon sequences. Clonality was computed as one minus Shannon entropy normalized by the log of the number of unique productive sequences. Clones differing between time points or between blood and tumor were identified by Fisher's exact test with Benjamini-Hochberg correction at adjusted p below 0.01. The source is immuneACCESS, and TCRdb retained only in-frame sequences with V and J called. Part of the clones is not carried over; for the studies checked, unresolved V genes explain less than half of this, and the remainder is unexplained. V and J calls and clone size come straight from that table; D and trimming were deduced from the DNA. This sample gives 90,000 to 130,000 clones in total; around 93% of them show up just once. In total, the top ten clones hold 3% to 4.5% of the sample.

Sample: PBMCs, taken around atezolizumab (anti-PD-L1) treatment. The sequence is built from TRBV7-9 and TRBJ1-2; 7 bases in the junction line up with TRBD1. The clonotype comes from a man aged 55 to 70 with urothelial cancer. The DNA sequence reads TGTGCCAGCAGCGACGGGACAGCATTTTTGGGCTATGGCTACACCTTC. Its protein reads: CASSDGTAFLGYGYTF.